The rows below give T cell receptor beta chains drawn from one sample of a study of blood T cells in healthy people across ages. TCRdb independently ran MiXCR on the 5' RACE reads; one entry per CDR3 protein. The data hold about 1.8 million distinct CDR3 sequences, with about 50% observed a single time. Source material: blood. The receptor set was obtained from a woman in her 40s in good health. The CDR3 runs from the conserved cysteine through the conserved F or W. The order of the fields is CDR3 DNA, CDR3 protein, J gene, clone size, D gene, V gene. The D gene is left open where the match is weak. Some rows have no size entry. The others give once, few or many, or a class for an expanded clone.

TGTGCCACCAACGATCGGGGGGGAATCTCCTACAATGAGCAGTTCTTC	CATNDRGGISYNEQFF	TRBJ2-1	NA	TRBD2	TRBV12-3/TRBV12-4
TGTGCCAGCAGTTTAGCCTCCAGGAACTATGGCTACACCTTC	CASSLASRNYGYTF	TRBJ1-2	NA	NA	TRBV12-3/TRBV12-4
TGTGCCAGCAGGCGGACAGGGGGACCCTACGAGCAGTACTTC	CASRRTGGPYEQYF	TRBJ2-7	NA	TRBD1	TRBV6-2/TRBV6-3
TGCAGTGCTAGGGAATTGACAGGGAGGGGTACGCAGTATTTT	CSARELTGRGTQYF	TRBJ2-3	few	NA	TRBV20-1
TGTGCCAGCCGCCGGGCCCTAAAGGGAGCTTTCTTT	CASRRALKGAFF	TRBJ1-1	NA	NA	TRBV28
TGCAGTGCTAGAGATCGGATCCTAGCGGGGAGTAATGAGCAGTTCTTC	CSARDRILAGSNEQFF	TRBJ2-1	NA	TRBD2	TRBV20-1
TGCGCCAGCAGCCTAGGGGACAGGGCTTCCTACGAGCAGTACTTC	CASSLGDRASYEQYF	TRBJ2-7	NA	TRBD1	TRBV4-1
TGCAGCGTGGCCAGGGAGGCAACTAATGAAAAACTGTTTTTT	CSVAREATNEKLFF	TRBJ1-4	NA	NA	TRBV29-1
TGTGCCAGCAGTGTGCGCCAGGCGGAGACCCAGTACTTC	CASSVRQAETQYF	TRBJ2-5	NA	NA	TRBV27
TGCGCCAGCAGCTCGGCCGCCCTTAGGGACTCGCCCCTCCACTTT	CASSSAALRDSPLHF	TRBJ1-6	few	NA	TRBV5-1
TGCAGTGCTCCCGGAGGGGGCTCCGAGCAGTACTTC	CSAPGGGSEQYF	TRBJ2-7	NA	NA	TRBV20-1
TGCAGTGCTGGGGTGACTAGCGGGGGGGCCATGAACACCGGGGAGCTGTTTTTT	CSAGVTSGGAMNTGELFF	TRBJ2-2	few	TRBD2	TRBV20-1
TGTGCCAGCAGCCCCATTTTTGGATTCGATCAGCCCCAGCATTTT	CASSPIFGFDQPQHF	TRBJ1-5	NA	NA	TRBV4-2
TGTGCCAGCACCCTACAGGGTAACTATGGCTACACCTTC	CASTLQGNYGYTF	TRBJ1-2	NA	NA	TRBV7-9
TGCAGTGCTAGAGGGACTAGGGGGAAATACAATGAGCAGTTCTTC	CSARGTRGKYNEQFF	TRBJ2-1	NA	NA	TRBV20-1
TGTGCCAGCAGGGTTACAGCGGGGGTATGGACCCAGTACTTC	CASRVTAGVWTQYF	TRBJ2-5	few	TRBD2	TRBV2
TGCGCCAGCAGTCAGACAGTCTTCAATGAGCAGTTCTTC	CASSQTVFNEQFF	TRBJ2-1	few	NA	TRBV4-3
TGTGCCAGCAGTTTAGCGAGGGGGTCCTACAATGAGCAGTACTTC	CASSLARGSYNEQYF	TRBJ2-7	few	NA	TRBV12-3/TRBV12-4
TGTGCCACAGCAGTAACCCTCGGGGGGAGGTACAATGAGCAGTTCTTC	CATAVTLGGRYNEQFF	TRBJ2-1	NA	TRBD2	TRBV6-2/TRBV6-3
TGTGCCAGCAGCTTAGTAGGCAGGGGGCTGGGTAAGCAGTACTTC	CASSLVGRGLGKQYF	TRBJ2-7	NA	TRBD1	TRBV11-2
TGTGCCAGCAGCTTGGCCCTCCCTAGCAATCAGCCCCAGCATTTT	CASSLALPSNQPQHF	TRBJ1-5	NA	NA	TRBV5-5
TGTGCCAGCAGCCAAGAGGCGGTGGGAGCTGAAGCTTTCTTT	CASSQEAVGAEAFF	TRBJ1-1	NA	NA	TRBV3-1
TGTGCCAGCAGTCCGGGTCAACCGGGGCCCTACGAGCAGTTCTTC	CASSPGQPGPYEQFF	TRBJ2-1	NA	NA	TRBV27
TGTGCCAGCAGCTCTTCGACTAGCGGGGGGCCGTACCAAGAGACCCAGTACTTC	CASSSSTSGGPYQETQYF	TRBJ2-5	NA	TRBD2	TRBV7-2
TGTGCCAGCAGCTTAGCGTTCCAGGGGGCCTACTCTGGGGCCAACGTCCTGACTTTC	CASSLAFQGAYSGANVLTF	TRBJ2-6	once	TRBD1	TRBV7-8
TGTGCCAGCAGCTTGTCGTATGCGGGGGGGCCGCAAGAGACCCAGTACTTC	CASSLSYAGGPQETQYF	TRBJ2-5	few	TRBD2	TRBV5-6
TGCAGCGTTGGTCCTAGCGGGACGGAGCAGTTCTTC	CSVGPSGTEQFF	TRBJ2-1	few	TRBD2	TRBV29-1
TGCAGTGGAACCACAGGGTGCGAGCAGTACTTC	CSGTTGCEQYF	TRBJ2-7	NA	NA	TRBV20-1
TGTGCCAGCAGCCAAGGGACAGGGGGCTATGGCTACACCTTC	CASSQGTGGYGYTF	TRBJ1-2	many	TRBD1	TRBV4-3
TGTGCCAGCAGTCCCTATAGCGGGGGGGCCCTCTACAATGAGCAGTTCTTC	CASSPYSGGALYNEQFF	TRBJ2-1	few	TRBD2	TRBV12-3/TRBV12-4
TGTGCCAGCTCACCTGGACTAGCTGACAATGAGCAGTTCTTC	CASSPGLADNEQFF	TRBJ2-1	NA	TRBD2	TRBV18
TGTGCCACCTCTTGGGGTGGGACTAGCCCCACAGATACGCAGTATTTT	CATSWGGTSPTDTQYF	TRBJ2-3	NA	TRBD2	TRBV6-5
TGTGCCAGCAGATCAGGACAGGGGACTATCTACGAGCAGTACTTC	CASRSGQGTIYEQYF	TRBJ2-7	NA	TRBD1	TRBV28
TGTGCCAGCAGAACAGGGGGGGGGGCGCCTCAGCATTTT	CASRTGGGAPQHF	TRBJ1-5	NA	TRBD1	TRBV6-5
TGCGCCAGCAGCTTGGGGGCAGGCTCAGCCTACGAGCAGTACTTC	CASSLGAGSAYEQYF	TRBJ2-7	NA	NA	TRBV5-1
TGCAGCGTGGGGTTGAGCGGGGCCTCCTACAATGAGCAGTTCTTC	CSVGLSGASYNEQFF	TRBJ2-1	once	TRBD2	TRBV29-1
TGCAGTGCTAGTCCCGGGAGTGAGCAGTTCTTC	CSASPGSEQFF	TRBJ2-1	few	NA	TRBV20-1
TGCAGTGCTTCTAAGTCTGGGGCCAACGTCCTGACTTTC	CSASKSGANVLTF	TRBJ2-6	few	NA	TRBV20-1
TGTGCCAGCAGCTTAACAAACAGCCCTAACTATGGCTACACCTTC	CASSLTNSPNYGYTF	TRBJ1-2	NA	NA	TRBV7-3
TGCAGTGTTTCGCGGGGGGGGGCCTACAATGAGCAGTTCTTC	CSVSRGGAYNEQFF	TRBJ2-1	few	TRBD2	TRBV20-1
TGTGCCAGCAGTTTAGGAGCGGTTCGCTCTGGGGCCAACGTCCTGACTTTC	CASSLGAVRSGANVLTF	TRBJ2-6	few	NA	TRBV12-3/TRBV12-4
TGTGCCAGCAGCCAAGATGAACTAGTCAAAAACATTCAGTACTTC	CASSQDELVKNIQYF	TRBJ2-4	NA	NA	TRBV4-2
TGTGCCAGCAGGACCGGGACAGGGGTCGGCTACACCTTC	CASRTGTGVGYTF	TRBJ1-2	NA	TRBD1	TRBV28
TGCAGCGTTGAAAGGGACAGGAACTATGGCTACACCTTC	CSVERDRNYGYTF	TRBJ1-2	NA	TRBD1	TRBV29-1
TGTGCCAGCAGAAACACCGACATACGGCCCTACAATGAGCAGTTCTTC	CASRNTDIRPYNEQFF	TRBJ2-1	NA	NA	TRBV6-5
TGCAGCGTTGAGAGTCAGGGTGGGACTGAAGCTTTCTTT	CSVESQGGTEAFF	TRBJ1-1	NA	NA	TRBV29-1
TGCAGTGCGCGCCGGGGGGGCTTCAGCTCTGGGGCCAACGTCCTGACTTTC	CSARRGGFSSGANVLTF	TRBJ2-6	NA	TRBD2	TRBV20-1
TGTGCTAGTGGTTTGGTTCAGGGTACCAGCTCCTACAATGAGCAGTTCTTC	CASGLVQGTSSYNEQFF	TRBJ2-1	NA	NA	TRBV12-5
TGCAGCGTTGCAGGGGGCAAAATCGGGGAGACCCAGTACTTC	CSVAGGKIGETQYF	TRBJ2-5	many	TRBD1	TRBV29-1
TGTGCCAGCAGCCAGGCGGTCCCGGGACTAGCGGGGGGGCCTACAGATACGCAGTATTTT	CASSQAVPGLAGGPTDTQYF	TRBJ2-3	NA	TRBD2	TRBV4-2
TGCGCCAGCAGCCAAGTAACAAGGGGACTAGCGGGGGGCAATGAGCAGTTCTTC	CASSQVTRGLAGGNEQFF	TRBJ2-1	few	TRBD2	TRBV4-3
TGTGCCAGCAGTGAAGCACCGGAGGGCTACGAGCAGTACTTC	CASSEAPEGYEQYF	TRBJ2-7	NA	NA	TRBV6-1
TGTGCCAGCAGTCCTCGGACAGGGGGCGAGCGCTACACCTTC	CASSPRTGGERYTF	TRBJ1-2	NA	TRBD1	TRBV3-1
TGCAGCGTAGAGGCGTGGACAGATACGCAGTATTTT	CSVEAWTDTQYF	TRBJ2-3	few	NA	TRBV29-1
TGTGCCAGCAGTGGCAGGGCATTTAGTCAGCCTCAGCATTTT	CASSGRAFSQPQHF	TRBJ1-5	NA	NA	TRBV27
TGCAGTGCCTGGGGGCAGGGGGCTGAAAAACTGTTTTTT	CSAWGQGAEKLFF	TRBJ1-4	NA	TRBD1	TRBV20-1
TGTGCCAGCAGTTACCTCCGGATAGATACACTTTCTCCCTACGAGCAGTACTTC	CASSYLRIDTLSPYEQYF	TRBJ2-7	few	NA	TRBV6-5
TGTGCCAGCAGCTTCCGGGGGATAACTAATGAAAAACTGTTTTTT	CASSFRGITNEKLFF	TRBJ1-4	NA	NA	TRBV7-2